This TCR beta chain was found in a study of PD-1 blockade in classical Hodgkin lymphoma. Time point specified: cycle 4 day 1 (C4D1), after around six weeks of nivolumab. Every one of the patients relapsed after autologous stem cell transplantation (brentuximab vedotin exposure was variable). In this sample, this clone turned up a few times. Antigen: not known. The CDR3 has 15 amino acids. V was cut by 0 bases and J by 8 bases, with 17 bases left in between. Germline V gene data show CDR1 as SGHKS and CDR2 as YYEKEE (reference sequence). Study results and caveats: Similar baseline diversity was found in complete responders and newly diagnosed patients. Repertoire differences have undefined causes, possibly disease activity or prior therapy.

TCRdb keeps only in-frame clones here, not all; method: immunoSEQ multiplex PCR. The data hold over 25,000 clones, with 72% observed a single time. The sequence was collected from a human donor with classical Hodgkin lymphoma. The sequencing here drew on peripheral blood mononuclear cells (PBMCs), taken before the fourth cycle of nivolumab. The chain employs TRBV5-5 and TRBJ1-2; no clear D. The CDR3 sequence is CASSLVPNEGYGYTF. DNA of the CDR3: TGTGCCAGCAGCTTGGTTCCGAACGAGGGATACGGCTACACCTTC.